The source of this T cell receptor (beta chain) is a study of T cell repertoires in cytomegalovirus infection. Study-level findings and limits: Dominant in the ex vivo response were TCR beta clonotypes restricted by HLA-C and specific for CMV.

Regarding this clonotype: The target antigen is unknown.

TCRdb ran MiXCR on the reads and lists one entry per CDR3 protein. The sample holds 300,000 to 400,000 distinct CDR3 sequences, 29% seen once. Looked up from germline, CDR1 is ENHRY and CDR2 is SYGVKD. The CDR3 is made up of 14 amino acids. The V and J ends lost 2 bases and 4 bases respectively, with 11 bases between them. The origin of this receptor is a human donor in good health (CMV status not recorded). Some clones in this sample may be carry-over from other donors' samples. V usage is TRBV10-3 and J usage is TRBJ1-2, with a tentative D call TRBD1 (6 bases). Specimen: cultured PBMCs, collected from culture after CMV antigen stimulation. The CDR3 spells CAISERRGLYGYTF. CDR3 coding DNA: TGTGCCATCAGTGAGAGGCGGGGGCTCTATGGCTACACCTTC.